One and the same sample provided the 14 T cell receptor beta chains below, sequenced in a study of graft-versus-host responses after intestinal transplantation. The method was immunoSEQ multiplex PCR; TCRdb's version includes in-frame clones alone and lacks a portion of them. The repertoire holds approximately 130,000 clones, around 94% seen once, with roughly 0.17% in the top ten. The antigens of these receptors remain unknown. Material: unstimulated CD4+ T cells sorted from spleen or lymph node cells, obtained before intestinal transplant. These receptors were collected from a human donor who received an intestinal transplant.

The chain combines TRBV5-4 with TRBJ2-3, with 8 bases that match TRBD2. The CDR3 has 16 amino acids. Looked up from germline, CDR1 is SGHNT and CDR2 is YYREEE (reference sequence). The trim removed 4 bases at V and 0 bases at J, leaving 7 bases unmatched. As DNA, the CDR3 is TGTGCCAGCAGCCCGGGAGGGAGTACTAGCACAGATACGCAGTATTTT. This sequence encodes CASSPGGSTSTDTQYF.

J is TRBJ2-1 and V is TRBV6-5; D is possibly TRBD1 (5 bases). V shed 3 bases and J shed 8 bases, with 8 bases lying between them. CDR3 length: 12 amino acids. Germline-derived CDR1 and CDR2 are MNHEY and SVGAGI. The CDR3 loop reads CASSYWGDEQFF. DNA for the CDR3: TGTGCCAGCAGTTATTGGGGCGATGAGCAGTTCTTC.

Only one count was recorded for this clone. The gene calls are TRBV19 and TRBJ2-3; 7 positions match TRBD2. The CDR3 consists of 12 residues. With V trimmed by 5 bases and J by 12 bases, 8 bases remained unmatched. CDR1 LNHDA and CDR2 SQIVND come from the germline V gene (reference sequence). As DNA, the CDR3 is TGTGCCAGTAGTCGCGGACTAGGGCTCCAGTATTTT. Its translation is CASSRGLGLQYF.

The rearrangement joins TRBV7-2 to TRBJ2-2, with 7 bases matching TRBD2. With 3 bases clipped from V and 6 bases from J, the junction kept 4 bases outside the gene matches. The CDR3 consists of 14 residues. The germline gives CDR1 SGHTA, CDR2 FQGNSA. The CDR3: CASSLRTSSGELFF. The CDR3 coding sequence is TGTGCCAGCAGCTTGAGGACTAGTTCCGGGGAGCTGTTTTTT.

This rearrangement joins TRBV7-2 to TRBJ1-2; D uncertain. Trimming took 5 bases from V and 3 from J, leaving 16 bases between them. The CDR3 totals 15 residues. Germline assignment: CDR1 SGHTA and CDR2 FQGNSA. The CDR3 region has the DNA TGTGCCAGCAGCGTAACGCAGAGGGCTGACTATGGCTACACCTTC. Translated, it gives CASSVTQRADYGYTF.

The chain has TRBV5-6 and TRBJ2-2; the D call may be TRBD1 or TRBD2 (5 bases each). Trimming removed 0 bases at V and 4 bases at J, with 13 bases between. Germline V gene sequence: CDR1 SGHDT, CDR2 YYEEEE. The CDR3 length is 16 residues. CDR3 DNA: TGTGCCAGCAGCTTGGCCGGGACCAGGATCACCGGGGAGCTGTTTTTT. This encodes CASSLAGTRITGELFF.

This chain uses TRBV11-3 with TRBJ2-7; D gene ambiguous. CDR1 is SGHNT, CDR2 YENEEA, per germline. The CDR3 consists of 15 residues. V lost 3 bases to trimming and J lost 5 bases, with 17 bases between them. CDR3 residues: CASSLGWVARDEQYF. Written as DNA, the CDR3 is TGTGCCAGCAGCTTGGGCTGGGTTGCTCGGGACGAGCAGTACTTC.

The gene calls are TRBV11-1 and TRBJ2-7, with TRBD2 identical over 10 bases. V shed 0 bases, J shed 3 bases, and the junction held 2 bases outside the gene matches. The CDR3 is 15 residues long. Germline CDR1 reads SGHAT; CDR2 reads FQDESV (reference sequence). This CDR3 is CASSLAAGGFYEQYF. The DNA of the CDR3 is TGTGCCAGCAGCTTAGCAGCGGGGGGGTTCTACGAGCAGTACTTC. Variable domain in full (rest from reference TRBV11-1 and TRBJ2-7): EAEVAQSPRYKITEKSQAVAFWCDPISGHATLYWYRQILGQGPELLVQFQDESVVDDSQLPKDRFSAERLKGVDSTLKIQPAELGDSAMYLCASSLAAGGFYEQYFGPGTRLTVT.

The chain recombines TRBV29-1 with TRBJ1-2; possible D gene TRBD1, 5 bases. The V gene lost 4 bases and the J gene lost 0 bases, with 15 bases spanning the gap. Germline assignment: CDR1 SQVTM and CDR2 ANQGSEA. This CDR3 region has 15 residues. The CDR3 region has the DNA TGCAGCGTTGCGGGCAGGGAAATCTCTAACTATGGCTACACCTTC. Translated: CSVAGREISNYGYTF.

The chain uses TRBV11-2 and TRBJ2-5; no firm D call. Per germline, CDR1 SGHAT and CDR2 FQNNGV. The CDR3 totals 12 residues. Trimming stripped 1 base from V and 5 bases from J, with 5 bases between. Here the CDR3 DNA reads TGTGCCAGCAGCTTAGTGGTGGAGACCCAGTACTTC. Its translation is CASSLVVETQYF.

The chain links TRBV2 to TRBJ1-1; D remains unclear. CDR3 size: 13 residues. Germline V gene sequence: CDR1 SNHLY, CDR2 FYNNEI. Trimming took 1 base from V and 1 from J, leaving 4 bases between them. The CDR3 reads CASSEGANTEAFF. In DNA, the CDR3 is TGTGCCAGCAGTGAAGGTGCGAACACTGAAGCTTTCTTT.

V is TRBV5-6 and J is TRBJ2-3; 7 bases align to TRBD1. CDR1 is SGHDT and CDR2 is YYEEEE in the germline V gene. This CDR3 is 15 amino acids long. The V segment lost 2 bases and the J segment 3 bases; nucleotides outside the gene matches: 6. CDR3 residues: CASSFRGQITDTQYF. The CDR3 region has the DNA TGTGCCAGCAGCTTTAGGGGACAGATAACAGATACGCAGTATTTT.

The chain employs TRBV6-5 and TRBJ1-1, with a possible D match to TRBD1 (6 bases). The CDR3 sequence is 14 residues long. Germline values: CDR1 MNHEY, CDR2 SVGAGI. The V end lost 5 bases, the J end lost 1 base, and 11 bases lay between the germline ends. CDR3 residues: CASSEGGTNTEAFF. The DNA of the CDR3 is TGTGCCAGCAGTGAAGGGGGGACGAACACTGAAGCTTTCTTT.

The chain carries TRBV18 and TRBJ1-6; a weak D match, TRBD1 (6 bases). V was cut by 6 bases and J by 1 base, with 16 bases left in between. CDR1 KGHSH and CDR2 LQKENI come from the germline V gene. The CDR3 is 17 residues long. CDR3 in DNA: TGTGCCAGCTCCGTAGGGGGGACCCGTTCCTATAATTCACCCCTCCACTTT. It is translated as CASSVGGTRSYNSPLHF.